One and the same sample provided the 5 T cell receptor beta chains below, sequenced in a study of cytomegalovirus exposure and HLA in healthy donors. PCR was performed using 60 Vbeta and 13 Jbeta primers. Repertoires were generated with immunoSEQ multiplex PCR, while TCRdb's copy carries only in-frame clones and drops some. This sample's table reports 100,000 to 150,000 clones. Material for sequencing was PBMCs. The receptors stem from a woman in her thirties or forties in good health and CMV-seropositive.

The rearrangement uses TRBV7-6 and TRBJ1-4, with TRBD1 as a possible D gene (6 bases). V lost 4 bases to trimming and J lost 7 bases, with 16 bases between them. Germline assignment: CDR1 SGHVS and CDR2 FNYEAQ. This CDR3 spans 15 amino acids. CDR3 sequence reads: CASSSFGGASEKLFF. CDR3 nucleotide sequence: TGTGCCAGCAGCTCATTCGGGGGGGCGAGTGAAAAACTGTTTTTT.

The chain uses TRBV30 and TRBJ2-2; tentative D call: TRBD2 (6 bases). V lost 1 base to trimming and J lost 1 base, with 13 bases between them. Per germline, CDR1 GTSNPN and CDR2 SVGIG (reference sequence). The CDR3 runs 16 residues. The CDR3 reads CAWSGVGSRNTGELFF. The CDR3 bases are TGTGCCTGGAGTGGCGTCGGGAGTCGGAACACCGGGGAGCTGTTTTTT.

This chain connects TRBV11-2 to TRBJ2-7; D gene uncertain. Germline V CDR1 and CDR2: SGHAT, FQNNGV. The ends were cut back, 3 bases at V and 1 base at J, with 7 bases in the middle. The CDR3 has 13 residues. The CDR3 reads CASSFPPSYEQYF. The CDR3 DNA reads TGTGCCAGCAGCTTTCCTCCTTCCTACGAGCAGTACTTC. The full variable domain, with the rest looked up from reference TRBV11-2 and TRBJ2-7, is EAGVAQSPRYKIIEKRQSVAFWCNPISGHATLYWYQQILGQGPKLLIQFQNNGVVDDSQLPKDRFSAERLKGVDSTLKIQPAKLEDSAVYLCASSFPPSYEQYFGPGTRLTVT.

The gene calls are TRBV28 and TRBJ2-1; 8 nucleotides agree with TRBD1. CDR3 size: 14 residues. Germline-derived CDR1 and CDR2 are MDHEN and SYDVKM. V lost 5 bases to trimming and J lost 9 bases; unmatched junction nucleotides: 9. The CDR3, as DNA: TGTGCCAGCAGTGGCCCCGGGACAGGCAGTGAGCAGTTCTTC. Its protein product is CASSGPGTGSEQFF. The full variable domain, in which reference TRBV28 and TRBJ2-1 provide the parts outside the CDR3, is DVKVTQSSRYLVKRTGEKVFLECVQDMDHENMFWYRQDPGLGLRLIYFSYDVKMKEKGDIPEGYSVSREKKERFSLILESASTNQTSMYLCASSGPGTGSEQFFGPGTRLTVL.

V is TRBV5-1 and J is TRBJ1-4, with 9 bases fitting TRBD1. There are 13 residues in the CDR3. V dropped 7 bases and J dropped 4; count of bases not matched to a gene: 2. The germline V gene has CDR1 SGHRS and CDR2 YFSETQ. In DNA form, the CDR3 reads TGCGCCAGCCGGACAGGGGATAATGAAAAACTGTTTTTT. This sequence encodes CASRTGDNEKLFF.